This TCR beta chain is drawn from a study of metastatic and nonmetastatic thyroid tumors. Across the study: Where malignant and benign thyroid patients were concerned, repertoires were compared across blood and tumor or nodule tissue.

This clone was found many times. TCRdb re-called clones from the PCR reads using MiXCR. The repertoire includes roughly 75,000 clones, around an eighth of them detected once, and 7% to 9% sits in the top ten. Germline CDR1 reads MRHNA; CDR2 reads SNTAGT. Trimming removed 4 bases from V and 7 bases from J; junction bases left unmatched: 2. CDR3 size: 14 residues. Every patient underwent thyroid surgery untreated. This rearrangement joins TRBV6-4 to TRBJ2-1; 12 nucleotides line up with TRBD2. The material sequenced was tumor tissue. This TCR was sampled from a female donor with papillary thyroid cancer or a benign thyroid nodule (not recorded which). Some clones in this sample may be carry-over from other donors' samples. The DNA for the CDR3 is TGTGCCAGCAGTGGACTAGCGGGAGAGAATGAGCAGTTCTTC. Protein: CASSGLAGENEQFF.